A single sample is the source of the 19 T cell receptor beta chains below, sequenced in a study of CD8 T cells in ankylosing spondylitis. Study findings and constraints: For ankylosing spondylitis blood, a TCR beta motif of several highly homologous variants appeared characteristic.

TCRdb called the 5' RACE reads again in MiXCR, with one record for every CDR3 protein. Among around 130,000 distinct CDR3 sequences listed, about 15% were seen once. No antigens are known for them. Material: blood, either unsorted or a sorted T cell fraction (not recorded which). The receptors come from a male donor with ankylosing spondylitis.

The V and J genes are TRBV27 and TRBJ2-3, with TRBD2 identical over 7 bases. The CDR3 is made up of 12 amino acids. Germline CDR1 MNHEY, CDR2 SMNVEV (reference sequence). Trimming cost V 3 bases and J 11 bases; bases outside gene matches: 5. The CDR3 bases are TGTGCCAGCAGTTTGGGGGAGGGTCTGCAGTATTTT. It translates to CASSLGEGLQYF.

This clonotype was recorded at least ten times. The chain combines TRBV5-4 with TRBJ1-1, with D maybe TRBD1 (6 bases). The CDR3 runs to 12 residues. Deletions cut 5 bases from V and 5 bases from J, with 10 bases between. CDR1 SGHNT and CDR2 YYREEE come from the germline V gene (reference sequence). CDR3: CASSLQGTEAFF. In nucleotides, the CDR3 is TGTGCCAGCAGTCTCCAGGGGACTGAAGCTTTCTTT. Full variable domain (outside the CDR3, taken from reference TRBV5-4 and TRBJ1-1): ETGVTQSPTHLIKTRGQQVTLRCSSQSGHNTVSWYQQALGQGPQFIFQYYREEENGRGNFPPRFSGLQFPNYSSELNVNALELDDSALYLCASSLQGTEAFFGQGTRLTVV.

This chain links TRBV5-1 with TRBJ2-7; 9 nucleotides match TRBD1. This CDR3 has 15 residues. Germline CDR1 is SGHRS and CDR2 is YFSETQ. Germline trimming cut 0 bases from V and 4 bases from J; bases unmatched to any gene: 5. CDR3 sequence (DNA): TGCGCCAGCAGCTTGGGCGGGACAGGGTCTTACGAGCAGTACTTC. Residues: CASSLGGTGSYEQYF.

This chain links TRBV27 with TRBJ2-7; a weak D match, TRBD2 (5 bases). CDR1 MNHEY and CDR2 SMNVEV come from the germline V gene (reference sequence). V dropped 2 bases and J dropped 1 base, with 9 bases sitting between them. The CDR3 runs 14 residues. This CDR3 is CASSLKTGSYEQYF. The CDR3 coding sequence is TGTGCCAGCAGTTTAAAGACGGGGTCCTACGAGCAGTACTTC.

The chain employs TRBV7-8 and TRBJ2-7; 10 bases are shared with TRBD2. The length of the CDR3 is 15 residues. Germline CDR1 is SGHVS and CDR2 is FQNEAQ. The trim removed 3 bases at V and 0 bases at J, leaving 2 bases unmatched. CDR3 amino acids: CASSFSGRSSYEQYF. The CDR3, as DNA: TGTGCCAGCAGCTTTAGCGGGAGGAGCTCCTACGAGCAGTACTTC.

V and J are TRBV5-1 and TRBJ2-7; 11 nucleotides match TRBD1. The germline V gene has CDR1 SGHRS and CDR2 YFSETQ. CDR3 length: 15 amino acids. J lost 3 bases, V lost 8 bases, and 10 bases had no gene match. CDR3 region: CASWGTGTGGYEQYF. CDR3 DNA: TGCGCCAGTTGGGGGACAGGGACAGGGGGCTACGAGCAGTACTTC.

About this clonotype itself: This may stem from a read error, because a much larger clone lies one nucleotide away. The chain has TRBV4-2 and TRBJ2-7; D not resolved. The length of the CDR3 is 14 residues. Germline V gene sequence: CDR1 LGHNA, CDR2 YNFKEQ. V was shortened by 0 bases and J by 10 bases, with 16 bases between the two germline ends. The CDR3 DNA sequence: TGTGCCAGCAGCCAAGATCTCATGGCGGAGAACCAGTACTTC. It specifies CASSQDLMAENQYF.

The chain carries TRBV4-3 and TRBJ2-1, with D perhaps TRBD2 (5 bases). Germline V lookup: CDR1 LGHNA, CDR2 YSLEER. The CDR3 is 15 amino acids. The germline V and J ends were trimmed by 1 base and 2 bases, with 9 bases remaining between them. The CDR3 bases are TGCGCCAGCAGCCAAGGGAGCGGTACCTACAATGAGCAGTTCTTC. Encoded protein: CASSQGSGTYNEQFF.

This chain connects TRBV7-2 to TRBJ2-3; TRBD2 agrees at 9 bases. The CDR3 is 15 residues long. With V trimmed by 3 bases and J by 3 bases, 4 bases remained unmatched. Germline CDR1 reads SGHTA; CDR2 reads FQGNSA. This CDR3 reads CASSFTSGRTDTQYF. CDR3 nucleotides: TGTGCCAGCAGCTTTACTAGCGGGCGTACAGATACGCAGTATTTT.

The CDR3 DNA reads TGTGCCAGCAGTATAGGGACTAGCGGAAAGCAGTACTTC. Protein: CASSIGTSGKQYF. The genes are TRBV27 and TRBJ2-7, with 11 bases that match TRBD2. The CDR3 runs to 13 residues. V was clipped by 5 bases and J by 8 bases; unmatched bases: 5. Germline CDR1 MNHEY, CDR2 SMNVEV (reference sequence).

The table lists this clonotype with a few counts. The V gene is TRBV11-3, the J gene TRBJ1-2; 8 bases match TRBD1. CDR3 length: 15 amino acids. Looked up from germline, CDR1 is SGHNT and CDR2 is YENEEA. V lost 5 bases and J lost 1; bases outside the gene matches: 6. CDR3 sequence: CASSLGQGNNYGYTF. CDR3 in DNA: TGTGCCAGCAGCCTCGGACAGGGAAATAACTATGGCTACACCTTC.

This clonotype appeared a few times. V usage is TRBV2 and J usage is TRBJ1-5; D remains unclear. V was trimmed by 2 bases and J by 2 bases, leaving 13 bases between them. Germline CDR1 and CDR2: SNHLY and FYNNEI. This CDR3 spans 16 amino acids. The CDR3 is CASSEWEYGGNQPQHF. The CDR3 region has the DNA TGTGCCAGCAGTGAATGGGAATATGGAGGCAATCAGCCCCAGCATTTT.

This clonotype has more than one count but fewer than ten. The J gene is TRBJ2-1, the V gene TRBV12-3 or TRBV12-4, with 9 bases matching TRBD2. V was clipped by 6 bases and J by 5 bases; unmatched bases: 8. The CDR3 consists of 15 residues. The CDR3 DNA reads TGTGCCAGCAGCCTCGCACTAGCGGGCAACAATGAGCAGTTCTTC. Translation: CASSLALAGNNEQFF.

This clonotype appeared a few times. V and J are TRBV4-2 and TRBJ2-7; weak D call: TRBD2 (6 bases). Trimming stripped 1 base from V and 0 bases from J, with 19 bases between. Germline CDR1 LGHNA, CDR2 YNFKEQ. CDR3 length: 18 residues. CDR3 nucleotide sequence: TGTGCCAGCAGCCAAGTGGGGGGACGCAGCCTGAGCTCCTACGAGCAGTACTTC. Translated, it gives CASSQVGGRSLSSYEQYF.

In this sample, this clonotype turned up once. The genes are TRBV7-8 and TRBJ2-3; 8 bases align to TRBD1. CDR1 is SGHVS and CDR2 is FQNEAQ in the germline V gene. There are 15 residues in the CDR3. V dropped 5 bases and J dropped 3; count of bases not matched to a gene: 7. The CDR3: CASSARQGLTDTQYF. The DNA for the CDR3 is TGTGCCAGCAGCGCCCGACAGGGGTTAACAGATACGCAGTATTTT. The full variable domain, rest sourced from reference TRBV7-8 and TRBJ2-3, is GAGVSQSPRYKVAKRGQDVALRCDPISGHVSLFWYQQALGQGPEFLTYFQNEAQLDKSGLPSDRFFAERPEGSVSTLKIQRTQQEDSAVYLCASSARQGLTDTQYFGPGTRLTVL.

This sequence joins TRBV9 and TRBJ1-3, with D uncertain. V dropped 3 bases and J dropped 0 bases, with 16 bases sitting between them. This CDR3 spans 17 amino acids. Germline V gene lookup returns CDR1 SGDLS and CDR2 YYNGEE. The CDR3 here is CASSDGRSEGSGNTIYF. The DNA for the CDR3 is TGTGCCAGCAGCGACGGACGGTCTGAGGGCTCTGGAAACACCATATATTTT.

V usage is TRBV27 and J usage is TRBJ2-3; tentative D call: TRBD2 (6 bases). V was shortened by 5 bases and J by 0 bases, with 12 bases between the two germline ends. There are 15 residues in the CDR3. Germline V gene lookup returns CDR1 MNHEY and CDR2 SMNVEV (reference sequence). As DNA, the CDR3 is TGTGCCAGCAGTACCCCAGCGGGCAGCACAGATACGCAGTATTTT. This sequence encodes CASSTPAGSTDTQYF.

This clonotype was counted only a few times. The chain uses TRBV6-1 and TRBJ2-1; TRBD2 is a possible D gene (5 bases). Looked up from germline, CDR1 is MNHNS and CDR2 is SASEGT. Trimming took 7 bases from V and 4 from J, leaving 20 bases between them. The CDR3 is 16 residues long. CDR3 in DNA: TGTGCCAGCATCCGACTTGAAGCGGCTATGTACAATGAGCAGTTCTTC. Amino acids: CASIRLEAAMYNEQFF.

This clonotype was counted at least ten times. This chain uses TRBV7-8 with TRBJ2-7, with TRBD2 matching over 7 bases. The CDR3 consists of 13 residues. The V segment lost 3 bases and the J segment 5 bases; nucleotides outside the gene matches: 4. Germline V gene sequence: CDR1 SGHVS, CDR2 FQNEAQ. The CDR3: CASSFSGRNEQYF. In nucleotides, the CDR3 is TGTGCCAGCAGCTTTTCCGGGAGGAACGAGCAGTACTTC.